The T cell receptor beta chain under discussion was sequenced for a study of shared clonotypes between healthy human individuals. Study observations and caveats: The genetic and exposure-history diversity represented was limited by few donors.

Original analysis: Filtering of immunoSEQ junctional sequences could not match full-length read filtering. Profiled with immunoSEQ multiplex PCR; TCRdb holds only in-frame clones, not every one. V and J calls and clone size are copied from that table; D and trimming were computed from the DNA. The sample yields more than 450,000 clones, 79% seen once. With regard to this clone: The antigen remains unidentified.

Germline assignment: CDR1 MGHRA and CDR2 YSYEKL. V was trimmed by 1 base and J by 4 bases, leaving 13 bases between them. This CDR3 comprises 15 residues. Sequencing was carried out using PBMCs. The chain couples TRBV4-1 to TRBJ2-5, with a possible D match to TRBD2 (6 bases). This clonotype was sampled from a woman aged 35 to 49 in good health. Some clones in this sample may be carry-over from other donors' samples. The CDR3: CASSQGSGEAETQYF. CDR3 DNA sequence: TGCGCCAGCAGCCAAGGTTCTGGGGAGGCAGAGACCCAGTACTTC.